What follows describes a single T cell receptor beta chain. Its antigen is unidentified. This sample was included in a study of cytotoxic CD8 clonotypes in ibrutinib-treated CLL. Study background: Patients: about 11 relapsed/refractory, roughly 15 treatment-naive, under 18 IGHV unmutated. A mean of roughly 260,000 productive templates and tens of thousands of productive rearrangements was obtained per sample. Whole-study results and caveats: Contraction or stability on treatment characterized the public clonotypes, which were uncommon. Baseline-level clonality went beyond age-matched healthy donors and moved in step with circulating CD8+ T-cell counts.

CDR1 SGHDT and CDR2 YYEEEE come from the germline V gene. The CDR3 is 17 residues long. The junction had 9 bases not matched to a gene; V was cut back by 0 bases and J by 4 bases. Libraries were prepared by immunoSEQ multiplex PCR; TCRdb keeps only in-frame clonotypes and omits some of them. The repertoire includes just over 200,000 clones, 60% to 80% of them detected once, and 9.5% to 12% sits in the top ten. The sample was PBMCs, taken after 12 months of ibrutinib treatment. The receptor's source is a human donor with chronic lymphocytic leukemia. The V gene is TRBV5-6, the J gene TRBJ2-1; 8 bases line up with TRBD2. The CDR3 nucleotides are TGTGCCAGCAGCTTGGGTTTTCAGCGGGGGATTTACAATGAGCAGTTCTTC. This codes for CASSLGFQRGIYNEQFF.